Listed below are T cell receptor beta chains from one sample, sequenced in a study of blood T cell repertoires in COVID-19. Clones were sequenced by immunoSEQ multiplex PCR, and TCRdb holds only the in-frame ones, with some missing. The sample yields some 100,000 clones, approximately 80% seen once. The sample consisted of peripheral blood. The source of these receptors is an older man with acute or convalescent COVID-19. Each CDR3 is given with its conserved first and last residue. The D gene is left open where the match is weak. Size values are once, few and many counts, or a class for expanded clones, and some rows have none.

-,TRBJ1-3,TRBD1,TRBV6-6,CASSTGAGNTIYF,TGTGCCAGCAGCACAGGGGCTGGAAACACCATATATTTT
-,TRBJ2-5,TRBD2,TRBV3-1/TRBV3-2,CASSQGVAGYQETQYF,TGTGCCAGCAGCCAAGGGGTAGCGGGCTACCAAGAGACCCAGTACTTC
-,TRBJ2-1,TRBD2,TRBV7-2,CASSTVAGGQYEQFF,TGTGCCAGCAGCACCGTAGCGGGGGGGCAGTATGAGCAGTTCTTC
-,TRBJ2-5,-,TRBV3-1/TRBV3-2,CASSLGVAAQETQYF,TGTGCCAGCAGCCTGGGGGTAGCGGCCCAAGAGACCCAGTACTTC
-,TRBJ1-1,TRBD1,TRBV11-2,CASSSGTGVNTEAFF,TGTGCCAGCAGCTCGGGGACAGGGGTGAACACTGAAGCTTTCTTT
-,TRBJ2-1,TRBD2,TRBV5-1,CASSYPSGGQGNEQFF,TGCGCCAGCAGCTACCCCAGCGGGGGGCAAGGGAATGAGCAGTTCTTC
-,TRBJ1-2,TRBD1,TRBV24-1,CATSDYGQGDHGYTF,TGTGCCACCAGTGATTACGGGCAGGGGGACCATGGCTACACCTTC
-,TRBJ1-1,-,TRBV5-1,CASSSLGGSNTEAFF,TGCGCCAGCAGCTCCCTCGGAGGGTCCAACACTGAAGCTTTCTTT
-,TRBJ2-1,TRBD1,TRBV7-3,CASSLDRGSYNEQFF,TGTGCCAGCAGCTTGGACAGGGGGTCCTACAATGAGCAGTTCTTC
-,TRBJ2-2,TRBD2,TRBV28,CASLASGSLNTGELFF,TGTGCCAGCCTCGCTAGCGGGAGCCTGAACACCGGGGAGCTGTTTTTT
-,TRBJ1-1,-,TRBV29-1,CSVAGENTEAFF,TGCAGCGTTGCGGGGGAGAACACTGAAGCTTTCTTT
-,TRBJ1-1,TRBD1,TRBV4-1,CASTGTGYTEAFF,TGCGCCAGCACCGGGACAGGGTATACTGAAGCTTTCTTT
-,TRBJ1-1,-,TRBV20-1,CSARSQYEAFF,TGCAGTGCTAGATCCCAGTATGAAGCTTTCTTT
-,TRBJ2-7,-,TRBV28,CASSTGGGQGIYEQYF,TGTGCCAGCAGCACCGGGGGGGGACAGGGCATCTACGAGCAGTACTTC
once,TRBJ2-3,TRBD2,TRBV4-1,CASSQVSGGLPDTQYF,TGCGCCAGCAGCCAAGTTAGCGGGGGCTTACCAGATACGCAGTATTTT
-,TRBJ2-7,-,TRBV3-1/TRBV3-2,CASSQNTGGLYYEQYF,TGTGCCAGCAGCCAAAACACAGGAGGGCTGTACTACGAGCAGTACTTC
few,TRBJ2-7,-,TRBV18,CASSPNGQSYEQYF,TGTGCCAGCTCACCAAACGGACAGTCCTACGAGCAGTACTTC
-,TRBJ2-7,TRBD1,TRBV6-5,CASSYSLRGLSYEQYF,TGTGCCAGCAGTTACTCGTTGAGGGGGCTTTCCTACGAGCAGTACTTC
once,TRBJ1-4,TRBD1,TRBV7-9,CASSPQGADNEKLFF,TGTGCCAGCAGCCCGCAGGGGGCAGATAATGAAAAACTGTTTTTT
-,TRBJ2-1,-,TRBV5-6,CASSSLSVRVYNEQFF,TGTGCCAGCAGCTCCCTTTCGGTAAGAGTTTACAATGAGCAGTTCTTC
-,TRBJ2-5,TRBD2,TRBV5-4,CASSSGLAGVQETQYF,TGTGCCAGCAGCTCTGGACTAGCGGGAGTACAAGAGACCCAGTACTTC
-,TRBJ2-2,TRBD2,TRBV30,CAWSPLISLAGSGELFF,TGTGCCTGGAGTCCACTAATATCTCTAGCGGGGTCTGGGGAGCTGTTTTTT
-,TRBJ2-1,-,TRBV4-1,CASSQAGSSYNEQFF,TGCGCCAGCAGCCAAGCCGGGAGCTCCTACAATGAGCAGTTCTTC
-,TRBJ2-2,TRBD1,TRBV18,CASSPLTGGMLTGELFF,TGTGCCAGCTCACCACTGACAGGGGGAATGTTGACCGGGGAGCTGTTTTTT
-,TRBJ2-3,TRBD2,TRBV5-1,CASSPRGSSDTQYF,TGCGCCAGCAGCCCGCGGGGGAGCTCAGATACGCAGTATTTT
few,TRBJ1-1,-,TRBV7-2,CASSHRTGRGPEAFF,TGTGCCAGCAGCCACCGTACAGGGAGGGGCCCTGAAGCTTTCTTT
-,TRBJ1-4,TRBD1,TRBV28,CASSLGTGYGKLFF,TGTGCCAGCAGTTTAGGGACAGGGTATGGCAAACTGTTTTTT
once,TRBJ2-1,TRBD2,TRBV2,CASSARLAGGNEQFF,TGTGCCAGCAGTGCCCGACTAGCGGGAGGCAATGAGCAGTTCTTC
-,TRBJ2-7,-,TRBV11-2,CASSLTTVGLYEQYF,TGTGCCAGCAGCTTAACCACAGTGGGACTCTACGAGCAGTACTTC
-,TRBJ2-7,TRBD2,TRBV15,CATSRDGGGSAEQYF,TGTGCCACCAGCAGAGACGGGGGAGGGTCCGCGGAGCAGTACTTC
-,TRBJ1-5,TRBD1,TRBV7-8,CASSLGTGKNQPQHF,TGTGCCAGCAGCCTGGGGACAGGCAAGAATCAGCCCCAGCATTTT
-,TRBJ2-3,TRBD2,TRBV9,CASTPSGGRTDTQYF,TGTGCCAGCACCCCTAGCGGGGGGAGAACAGATACGCAGTATTTT
-,TRBJ2-7,-,TRBV28,CASSLFRYAYEQYF,TGTGCCAGCAGTTTATTTCGCTATGCCTACGAGCAGTACTTC
-,TRBJ2-7,TRBD1,TRBV12-3/TRBV12-4,CASRTGTGVEQYF,TGTGCCAGCAGAACCGGGACAGGGGTCGAGCAGTACTTC
-,TRBJ2-2,-,TRBV2,CASSEVAAGELFF,TGTGCCAGCAGTGAAGTGGCAGCCGGGGAGCTGTTTTTT
-,TRBJ2-3,TRBD1,TRBV29-1,CSVVPDRVTDTQYF,TGCAGCGTTGTCCCCGACAGGGTTACAGATACGCAGTATTTT
-,TRBJ2-2,-,TRBV3-1/TRBV3-2,CASSFRTSTGELFF,TGTGCCAGCAGCTTCCGCACATCTACCGGGGAGCTGTTTTTT
-,TRBJ2-2,-,TRBV5-4,CASSLGQGSKTGELFF,TGTGCCAGCAGCTTGGGGCAGGGGAGTAAAACCGGGGAGCTGTTTTTT
-,TRBJ2-7,-,TRBV11-1,CASSLVGSRPYEQYF,TGTGCCAGCAGCTTAGTTGGGAGCAGACCATACGAGCAGTACTTC
once,TRBJ2-7,-,TRBV4-2,CASSQDLEGVGYEQYF,TGTGCCAGCAGCCAAGATCTGGAGGGAGTAGGCTACGAGCAGTACTTC
once,TRBJ1-2,-,TRBV30,CAWDRGDSYGYTF,TGTGCCTGGGACCGGGGGGACTCCTATGGCTACACCTTC
-,TRBJ2-1,-,TRBV7-3,CASSPSGSSYNEQFF,TGTGCCAGCAGCCCCAGCGGAAGCTCCTACAATGAGCAGTTCTTC
-,TRBJ2-3,-,TRBV5-1,CASSPRTTNTQYF,TGCGCCAGCAGCCCCAGGACTACCAATACGCAGTATTTT
-,TRBJ1-2,-,TRBV19,CASSMPNRPYGYTF,TGTGCCAGTAGTATGCCGAACAGACCATATGGCTACACCTTC
once,TRBJ2-2,TRBD1,TRBV7-8,CASSLAVRDRDEELFF,TGTGCCAGCAGCTTAGCCGTTAGGGACAGGGACGAGGAGCTGTTTTTT
-,TRBJ1-6,-,TRBV30,CAWSSTRGGNSPLHF,TGTGCCTGGAGTTCCACCCGGGGAGGTAATTCACCCCTCCACTTT
-,TRBJ2-2,TRBD1,TRBV13,CASSTYPGTGVSTGELFF,TGTGCCAGCAGTACATATCCCGGGACAGGGGTGTCCACCGGGGAGCTGTTTTTT